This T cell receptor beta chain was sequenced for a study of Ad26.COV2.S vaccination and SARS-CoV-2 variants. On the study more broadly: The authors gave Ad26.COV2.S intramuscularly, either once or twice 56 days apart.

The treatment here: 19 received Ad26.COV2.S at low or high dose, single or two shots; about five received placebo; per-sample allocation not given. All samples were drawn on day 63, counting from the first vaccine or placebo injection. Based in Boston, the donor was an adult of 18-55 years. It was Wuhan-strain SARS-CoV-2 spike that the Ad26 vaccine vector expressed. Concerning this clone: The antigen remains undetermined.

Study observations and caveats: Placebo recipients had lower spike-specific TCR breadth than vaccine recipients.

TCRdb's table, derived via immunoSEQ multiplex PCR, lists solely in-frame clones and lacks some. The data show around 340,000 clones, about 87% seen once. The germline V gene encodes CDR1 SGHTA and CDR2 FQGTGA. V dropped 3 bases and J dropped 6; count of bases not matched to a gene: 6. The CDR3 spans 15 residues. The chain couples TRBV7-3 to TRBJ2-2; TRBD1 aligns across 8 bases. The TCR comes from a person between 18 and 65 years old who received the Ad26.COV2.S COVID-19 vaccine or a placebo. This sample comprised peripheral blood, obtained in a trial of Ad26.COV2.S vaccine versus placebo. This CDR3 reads CASSFTGTGAGELFF. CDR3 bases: TGTGCCAGCAGCTTCACCGGGACAGGAGCCGGGGAGCTGTTTTTT.